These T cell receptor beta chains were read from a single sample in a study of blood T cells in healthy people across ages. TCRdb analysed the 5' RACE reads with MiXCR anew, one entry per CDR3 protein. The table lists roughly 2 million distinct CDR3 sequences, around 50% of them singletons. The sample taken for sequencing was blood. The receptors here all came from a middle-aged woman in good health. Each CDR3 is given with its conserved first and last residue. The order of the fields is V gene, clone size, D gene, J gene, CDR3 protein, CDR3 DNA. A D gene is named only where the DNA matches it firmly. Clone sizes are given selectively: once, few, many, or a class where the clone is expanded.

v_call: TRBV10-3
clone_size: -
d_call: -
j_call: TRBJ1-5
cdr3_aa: CAIASDNQPQHF
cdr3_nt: TGTGCCATCGCATCGGACAATCAGCCCCAGCATTTT

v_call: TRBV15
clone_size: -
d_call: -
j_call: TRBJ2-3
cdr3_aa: CATSRDPATTDTQYF
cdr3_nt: TGTGCCACCAGCAGAGATCCGGCTACCACAGATACGCAGTATTTT

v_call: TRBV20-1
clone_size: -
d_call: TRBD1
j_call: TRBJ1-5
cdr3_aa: CSAEDRGTNQPQHF
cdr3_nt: TGCAGTGCAGAGGACAGGGGAACCAATCAGCCCCAGCATTTT

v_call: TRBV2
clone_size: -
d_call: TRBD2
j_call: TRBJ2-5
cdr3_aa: CASSDNKDGGTRETQYF
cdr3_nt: TGTGCCAGCAGTGATAATAAGGACGGGGGGACCAGGGAGACCCAGTACTTC

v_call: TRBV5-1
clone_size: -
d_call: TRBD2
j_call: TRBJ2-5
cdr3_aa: CASSLGRLAGEYQETQYF
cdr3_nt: TGCGCCAGCAGCTTGGGCCGACTAGCGGGGGAGTACCAAGAGACCCAGTACTTC

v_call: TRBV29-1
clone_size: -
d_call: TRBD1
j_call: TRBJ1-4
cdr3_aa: CSVRKGTGGEKLFF
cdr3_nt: TGCAGCGTCCGTAAAGGGACAGGGGGTGAAAAACTGTTTTTT

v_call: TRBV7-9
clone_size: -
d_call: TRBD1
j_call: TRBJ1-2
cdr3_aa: CASSSGQGTVGDGYTF
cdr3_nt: TGTGCCAGCAGCTCGGGACAGGGGACGGTGGGTGATGGCTACACCTTC

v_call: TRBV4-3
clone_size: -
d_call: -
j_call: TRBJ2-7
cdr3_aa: CASSQEPRTVRYF
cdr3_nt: TGCGCCAGCAGCCAAGAGCCTCGGACAGTCCGGTACTTC

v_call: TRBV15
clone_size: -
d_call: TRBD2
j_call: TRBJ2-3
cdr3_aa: CATSSRLAGGGSSTDTQYF
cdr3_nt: TGTGCCACCAGCAGTCGGCTAGCGGGGGGGGGATCAAGCACAGATACGCAGTATTTT

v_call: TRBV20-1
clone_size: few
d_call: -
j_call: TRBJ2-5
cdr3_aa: CSASPSGYQETQYF
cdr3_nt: TGCAGTGCTAGCCCCTCGGGGTACCAAGAGACCCAGTACTTC